Listed here are 3 T cell receptor beta chains from one sample, sequenced in a study of early T cells in non-severe SARS-CoV-2 infection. One entry per CDR3 protein, called by TCRdb with MiXCR from the 5' RACE reads. Of nearly 110,000 distinct CDR3 sequences in the sample, 11% were seen once. The sample consisted of whole blood. Receptors were obtained from an adult who was a healthcare worker with PCR-confirmed SARS-CoV-2 infection or an uninfected control (not recorded which).

In this sample, this clonotype turned up a few times. J is TRBJ1-6 and V is TRBV4-3; no clear D. Germline V gene sequence: CDR1 LGHNA, CDR2 YSLEER. Trimming took 0 bases from V and 7 from J, leaving 7 bases between them. This CDR3 has 14 amino acids. CDR3 region: CASSQEMWNSPLHF. The CDR3 region has the DNA TGCGCCAGCAGCCAAGAAATGTGGAATTCACCCCTCCACTTT.

Only a few counts were recorded for this clonotype. The V call is TRBV7-2, the J call TRBJ2-3; 7 nucleotides align to TRBD2. The germline V gene has CDR1 SGHTA and CDR2 FQGNSA. The CDR3 contains 16 residues. The V gene end was trimmed by 5 bases and the J gene end by 4 bases; junction bases not matched to a gene: 12. In DNA, the CDR3 is TGTGCCAGCAGCCCTCTAGCGGTGAAGGGTTCAGATACGCAGTATTTT. It specifies CASSPLAVKGSDTQYF.

This clonotype appeared many times. The CDR3 protein is CASSLEVRSYEQYF. The CDR3 DNA sequence: TGTGCCAGCAGCTTAGAGGTCAGATCCTACGAGCAGTACTTC. The chain links TRBV11-2 to TRBJ2-7, with no clear D. The V end was cut by 0 bases, the J end by 1 base, with 7 bases between. The CDR3 contains 14 residues. Germline CDR1 is SGHAT and CDR2 is FQNNGV.